These 22 T cell receptor beta chains share one sample of origin, sequenced in a study of CD8 T cells in Susac syndrome. Roughly 0.45 to 1 ug RNA was reverse transcribed with random hexamers. TCRdb redid the calling of the immunoSEQ multiplex PCR reads with MiXCR, one entry per CDR3 protein. The sample includes 200,000 or so distinct CDR3 sequences, 95% seen only once; the top ten take approximately 0.16%. Sequences were obtained from CD8+ T cells from PBMCs. The receptors here all came from a human donor with Susac syndrome.

V gene TRBV15 combines with J gene TRBJ2-3; tentatively, D is TRBD1 (6 bases). The CDR3 runs 16 residues. V was clipped by 2 bases and J by 3 bases, with 15 bases between them. The germline V gene has CDR1 LNHNV and CDR2 YYDKDF (reference sequence). The CDR3: CATSRRGQIRTDTQYF. The CDR3 DNA reads as TGTGCCACCAGCAGAAGAGGACAGATTAGAACAGATACGCAGTATTTT.

The chain joins TRBV29-1 to TRBJ1-2; D may be TRBD1 (5 bases). V was shortened by 5 bases and J by 4 bases, with 20 bases between the two germline ends. Germline assignment: CDR1 SQVTM and CDR2 ANQGSEA. This CDR3 contains 15 residues. CDR3 protein: CSVPRQGAKTYGYTF. The CDR3, as DNA: TGCAGCGTTCCCCGTCAGGGTGCAAAAACCTATGGCTACACCTTC.

V is TRBV5-6 and J is TRBJ2-1; D remains ambiguous. Germline V lookup: CDR1 SGHDT, CDR2 YYEEEE. Trimming took 6 bases from V and 7 from J, leaving 14 bases between them. The CDR3 has 13 amino acids. The CDR3 DNA reads as TGTGCCAGCATCGACCCCGGCCGGAATGAGCAGTTCTTC. Protein: CASIDPGRNEQFF.

The chain is built from TRBV14 and TRBJ2-2; D remains ambiguous. Germline V CDR1 and CDR2: SGHDN, FVKESK. The CDR3 is made up of 16 amino acids. V was clipped by 2 bases and J by 3 bases, with 13 bases between them. The CDR3 reads CASSQIGSRDTGELFF. CDR3 DNA: TGTGCCAGCAGCCAAATCGGCAGCCGGGACACCGGGGAGCTGTTTTTT. The full variable domain, completed using reference TRBV14 and TRBJ2-2, is EAGVTQFPSHSVIEKGQTVTLRCDPISGHDNLYWYRRVMGKEIKFLLHFVKESKQDESGMPNNRFLAERTGGTYSTLKVQPAELEDSGVYFCASSQIGSRDTGELFFGEGSRLTVL.

This chain uses TRBV7-6 with TRBJ2-1; 14 nucleotides line up with TRBD2. The trim removed 6 bases at V and 4 bases at J, leaving 14 bases unmatched. CDR1 and CDR2 from the germline V gene are SGHVS and FNYEAQ. The CDR3 has 19 residues. CDR3 sequence reads: CASSHYVGLAGVGYNEQFF. As DNA, the CDR3 is TGTGCCAGCAGTCATTATGTGGGACTAGCGGGAGTAGGGTACAATGAGCAGTTCTTC.

The rearrangement joins TRBV28 to TRBJ2-2; 7 bases fit TRBD1. J lost 7 bases, V lost 6 bases, and 11 bases had no gene match. The CDR3 is 15 amino acids. Germline CDR1 reads MDHEN; CDR2 reads SYDVKM. This CDR3 is CASSLGQIASGELFF. The CDR3 DNA is TGTGCCAGCAGCCTGGGACAGATCGCTAGCGGGGAGCTGTTTTTT.

The J gene is TRBJ2-1, the V gene TRBV2; weak D call: TRBD2 (5 bases). Between the trimmed V and J ends, which lost 11 bases and 4 bases, there was a span of 12 bases. Per germline, CDR1 SNHLY and CDR2 FYNNEI. This CDR3 comprises 12 residues. The CDR3 DNA reads TGTGCCGGACTCCCAGGTTACAATGAGCAGTTCTTC. This sequence encodes CAGLPGYNEQFF.

The chain carries TRBV2 and TRBJ1-5, with D possibly matching TRBD1 (6 bases). Germline V lookup: CDR1 SNHLY, CDR2 FYNNEI. This CDR3 is 15 amino acids long. Trimming shortened V by 8 bases and J by 0 bases, and 14 bases separated the two germline ends. The CDR3 protein is CASGGTIDSNQPQHF. The CDR3 DNA reads as TGTGCCAGCGGCGGGACAATTGATAGCAATCAGCCCCAGCATTTT.

The V call is TRBV19, the J call TRBJ1-2; TRBD1 might be the D (6 bases). Trimming took off 4 bases at V and 5 bases at J, with 14 bases between the two ends. Germline loops: CDR1 LNHDA, CDR2 SQIVND (reference sequence). CDR3 length: 14 amino acids. The CDR3 sequence is CASSKGQREYGYTF. The DNA of the CDR3 is TGTGCCAGTAGTAAAGGACAGAGAGAGTATGGCTACACCTTC.

CDR3 residues: CASSVAEGYNTEAFF. The CDR3, as DNA: TGTGCCAGCAGCGTAGCTGAAGGGTACAACACTGAAGCTTTCTTT. V is TRBV9 and J is TRBJ1-1; D is unresolved. Between the trimmed V and J ends, which lost 0 bases and 2 bases, there was a span of 11 bases. The germline gives CDR1 SGDLS, CDR2 YYNGEE. This CDR3 comprises 15 residues.

This clonotype was observed a handful of times. The CDR3 loop reads CASSISRNTEAFF. The CDR3 DNA follows: TGTGCCAGTAGTATTTCGCGGAACACTGAAGCTTTCTTT. The V gene is TRBV19, the J gene TRBJ1-1, with D unclear. V lost 3 bases, J lost 1 base, and 6 bases lay in between. Per the germline V gene, CDR1 is LNHDA and CDR2 is SQIVND (reference sequence). The CDR3 has 13 residues.

V gene TRBV2 combines with J gene TRBJ1-1; D might be TRBD1 (5 bases). Germline V lookup: CDR1 SNHLY, CDR2 FYNNEI. The V and J ends lost 1 base and 3 bases respectively, with 15 bases between them. This CDR3 region has 16 residues. CDR3 sequence reads: CASSEDSEGEYTEAFF. The CDR3 DNA follows: TGTGCCAGCAGTGAAGATTCGGAAGGGGAGTACACTGAAGCTTTCTTT.

This chain uses TRBV14 with TRBJ2-6; D not resolved. Germline V gene data show CDR1 as SGHDN and CDR2 as FVKESK. This CDR3 comprises 17 residues. Trimming removed 1 base from V and 2 bases from J, with 12 bases in between. CDR3 nucleotides: TGTGCCAGCAGCCAAGTTGGCGGTTCGGCTGGGGCCAACGTCCTGACTTTC. Translation gives CASSQVGGSAGANVLTF.

V gene TRBV7-8 combines with J gene TRBJ1-3; 7 bases are a match to TRBD1. Trimming cost V 5 bases and J 4 bases; bases outside gene matches: 11. This CDR3 is 16 amino acids long. The germline V gene has CDR1 SGHVS and CDR2 FQNEAQ. CDR3 sequence reads: CASSATTGAFGNTIYF. For the CDR3, the DNA is TGTGCCAGCAGCGCAACTACAGGGGCATTCGGAAACACCATATATTTT.

The chain is built from TRBV24-1 and TRBJ2-7, with D perhaps assigned TRBD1 or TRBD2 (5 bases each). Trimming shortened V by 0 bases and J by 7 bases, and 9 bases separated the two germline ends. Per germline, CDR1 KGHDR and CDR2 SFDVKD. This CDR3 comprises 13 residues. The CDR3 DNA reads as TGTGCCACCAGTGATTTGTGGGGGAGTGAGCAGTACTTC. Translating it yields CATSDLWGSEQYF.

The chain combines TRBV15 with TRBJ2-5; D possibly corresponds to TRBD1 (6 bases). Trimming took 11 bases from V and 1 from J, leaving 14 bases between them. This CDR3 has 13 amino acids. Germline V CDR1 and CDR2: LNHNV, YYDKDF (reference sequence). CDR3 residues: CASGDRSQETQYF. CDR3 nucleotides: TGTGCCTCTGGAGACAGGTCCCAAGAGACCCAGTACTTC.

V gene TRBV6-1 combines with J gene TRBJ2-7; TRBD1 matches 7 bases. This CDR3 is built from 17 residues. Looked up from germline, CDR1 is MNHNS and CDR2 is SASEGT. The V gene end was trimmed by 5 bases and the J gene end by 0 bases; junction bases not matched to a gene: 13. The CDR3 bases are TGTGCCAGCAGTCTCGTGGGGACAGACTTTCACTCCTACGAGCAGTACTTC. Translation gives CASSLVGTDFHSYEQYF.

The rearrangement uses TRBV5-1 and TRBJ2-1; tentatively, D is TRBD2 (5 bases). Deletions cut 4 bases from V and 6 bases from J, with 20 bases between. This CDR3 contains 16 residues. CDR1 is SGHRS and CDR2 is YFSETQ in the germline V gene. In nucleotides, the CDR3 is TGCGCCAGCAGCACCGACCCTTCCAGAGCGGTCAATGAGCAGTTCTTC. This gives the protein CASSTDPSRAVNEQFF.

The chain links TRBV12-3 or TRBV12-4 to TRBJ2-7, with D perhaps given as TRBD1 or TRBD2 (5 bases each). The CDR3 covers 12 residues. Trimming removed 5 bases at V and 2 bases at J, with 7 bases between. CDR3: CASSQGAYEQYF. CDR3 nucleotide sequence: TGTGCCAGCAGTCAGGGAGCCTACGAGCAGTACTTC.

This chain connects TRBV20-1 to TRBJ2-1, with a possible D match to TRBD2 (6 bases). The CDR3 has 15 residues. Looked up from germline, CDR1 is DFQATT and CDR2 is SNEGSKA (reference sequence). Trimming stripped 0 bases from V and 2 bases from J, with 11 bases between. CDR3 nucleotides: TGCAGTGCTAGAGATCGCGAGCGGGCCTACAATGAGCAGTTCTTC. Its protein product is CSARDRERAYNEQFF.

The V and J genes are TRBV7-9 and TRBJ2-5; D not resolved. V lost 1 base to trimming and J lost 4 bases, with 13 bases between them. The V gene's germline CDR1 is SEHNR and CDR2 FQNEAQ (reference sequence). This CDR3 has 15 amino acids. The CDR3 region is CASSLDLSDGETQYF. CDR3 in DNA: TGTGCCAGCAGCTTAGACCTCTCCGATGGAGAGACCCAGTACTTC.

V usage is TRBV27 and J usage is TRBJ2-3; TRBD2 matches at 13 bases. The CDR3 totals 16 residues. The junction had 5 bases not matched to a gene; V was cut back by 4 bases and J by 4 bases. Germline-derived CDR1 and CDR2 are MNHEY and SMNVEV (reference sequence). The DNA for the CDR3 is TGTGCCAGCAGTTATCTACTAGCGGGGGGGCCAGATACGCAGTATTTT. This sequence encodes CASSYLLAGGPDTQYF.